Included here is one T cell receptor beta chain sequence, with context. CDR1 SGHRS and CDR2 YFSETQ come from the germline V gene. This CDR3 is 17 amino acids long. The V and J ends lost 2 bases and 4 bases, in that order; junction bases with no gene match: 11. The sample comes from a study of blood T cell repertoires in COVID-19. Only in-frame clones appear in the TCRdb table, and some are missing; sequencing was by immunoSEQ multiplex PCR. The sample lists roughly 180,000 clones; 70% to 90% were seen once. Material: peripheral blood. This sequence joins TRBV5-1 and TRBJ2-3; the match to TRBD1 covers 9 bases. This clonotype was obtained from a man aged 35-49 years who had recovered from COVID-19. CDR3 nucleotide sequence: TGCGCCAGCAGCTTAGAACCGGGACAGGGCGCCCCAGATACGCAGTATTTT. Protein sequence: CASSLEPGQGAPDTQYF. Full variable domain (outside the CDR3, taken from reference TRBV5-1 and TRBJ2-3): KAGVTQTPRYLIKTRGQQVTLSCSPISGHRSVSWYQQTPGQGLQFLFEYFSETQRNKGNFPGRFSGRQFSNSRSEMNVSTLELGDSALYLCASSLEPGQGAPDTQYFGPGTRLTVL.